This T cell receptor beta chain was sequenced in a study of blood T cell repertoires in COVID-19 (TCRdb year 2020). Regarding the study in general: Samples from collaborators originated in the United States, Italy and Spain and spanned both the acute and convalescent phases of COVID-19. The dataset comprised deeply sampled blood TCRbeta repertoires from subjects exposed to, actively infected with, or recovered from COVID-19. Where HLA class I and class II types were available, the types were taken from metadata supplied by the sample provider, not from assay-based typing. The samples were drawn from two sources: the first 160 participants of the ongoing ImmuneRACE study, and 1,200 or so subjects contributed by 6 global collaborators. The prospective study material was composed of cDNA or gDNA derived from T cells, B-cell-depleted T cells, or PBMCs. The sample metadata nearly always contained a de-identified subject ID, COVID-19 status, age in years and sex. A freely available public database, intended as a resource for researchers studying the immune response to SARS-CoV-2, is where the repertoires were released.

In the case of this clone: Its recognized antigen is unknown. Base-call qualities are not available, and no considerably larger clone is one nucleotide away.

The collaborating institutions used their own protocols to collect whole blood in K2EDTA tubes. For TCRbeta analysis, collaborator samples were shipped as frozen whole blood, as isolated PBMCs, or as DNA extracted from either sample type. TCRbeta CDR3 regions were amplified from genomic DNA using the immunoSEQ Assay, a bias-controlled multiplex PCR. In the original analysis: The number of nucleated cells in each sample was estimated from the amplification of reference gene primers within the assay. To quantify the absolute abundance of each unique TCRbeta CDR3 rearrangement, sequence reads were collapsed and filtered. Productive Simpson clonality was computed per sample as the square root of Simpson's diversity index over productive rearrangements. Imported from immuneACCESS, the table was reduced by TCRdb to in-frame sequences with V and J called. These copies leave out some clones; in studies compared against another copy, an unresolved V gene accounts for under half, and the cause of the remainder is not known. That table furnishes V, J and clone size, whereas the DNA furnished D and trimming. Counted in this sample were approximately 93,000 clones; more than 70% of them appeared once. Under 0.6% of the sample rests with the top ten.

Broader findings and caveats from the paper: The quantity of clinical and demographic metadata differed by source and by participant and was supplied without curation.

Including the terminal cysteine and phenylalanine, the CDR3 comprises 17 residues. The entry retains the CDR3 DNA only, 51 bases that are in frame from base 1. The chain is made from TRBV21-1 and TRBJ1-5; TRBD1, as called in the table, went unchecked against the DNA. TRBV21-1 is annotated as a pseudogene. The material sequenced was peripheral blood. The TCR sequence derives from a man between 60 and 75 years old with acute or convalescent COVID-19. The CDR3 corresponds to CASSKGDSPLVHQPQHF. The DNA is TGTGCCAGCAGCAAAGGGGACAGTCCCCTAGTCCATCAGCCCCAGCATTTT.